This TCR beta chain originates from a study of blood T cell repertoires in COVID-19. Turning to the study itself: Italy, Spain and the United States were the sources of the convalescent and acute COVID-19 samples. PBMCs, B-cell-depleted T cells, or T cells provided the cDNA or gDNA that made up the material.

This clone was picked up a small number of times. The CDR3 loop spans 16 amino acids. Trimming took 6 bases from V and 4 from J; bases not matched to a gene: 7. Looked up from germline, CDR1 is SNHLY and CDR2 is FYNNEI. Clones were read by immunoSEQ multiplex PCR, and TCRdb kept only the in-frame ones, dropping some. The repertoire has tens of thousands of clones, about 86% of them found once; the top ten carry around 8.1%. Source material: peripheral blood. The sequence was obtained from a woman in her 70s with acute or convalescent COVID-19. V is TRBV2 and J is TRBJ2-2, with 11 bases aligning to TRBD2. Written as DNA, the CDR3 is TGTGCCAGCAGACCGGAACTAGCGGGAGCCACCGGGGAGCTGTTTTTT. Encoded protein: CASRPELAGATGELFF.